This entry lists 3 T cell receptor beta chains sequenced from one sample in a study of blood T cell repertoires in COVID-19. Libraries were prepared by immunoSEQ multiplex PCR; TCRdb keeps only in-frame clonotypes and omits some of them. The table shows some 200,000 clones, with around 90% occurring only once. Input material: peripheral blood. These receptors were taken from a man between 65 and 80 years old with acute or convalescent COVID-19.

This sequence joins TRBV9 and TRBJ1-1; D remains unclear. The germline V gene encodes CDR1 SGDLS and CDR2 YYNGEE. V gave up 1 base and J gave up 4 bases, with 8 bases separating them. This CDR3 has 13 amino acids. CDR3 DNA sequence: TGTGCCAGCAGCGTATCCCGAGGCACTGAAGCTTTCTTT. Translated, it gives CASSVSRGTEAFF.

The chain uses TRBV10-2 and TRBJ2-3; D is unresolved. Germline CDR1 reads WSHSY; CDR2 reads SAAADI. The V end lost 0 bases, the J end lost 0 bases, and 7 bases lay between the germline ends. The CDR3 extends over 15 amino acids. The CDR3 region is CASSESPTSTDTQYF. CDR3 nucleotide sequence: TGCGCCAGCAGTGAGTCACCGACTAGCACAGATACGCAGTATTTT.

The genes are TRBV18 and TRBJ2-7; D is possibly TRBD1 (6 bases). Trimming removed 3 bases from V and 2 bases from J, with 11 bases in between. Germline V gene data show CDR1 as KGHSH and CDR2 as LQKENI. The CDR3 sequence is 14 residues long. CDR3: CASSPSNRAYEQYF. The CDR3 DNA reads TGTGCCAGCTCACCCTCAAACAGGGCCTACGAGCAGTACTTC.